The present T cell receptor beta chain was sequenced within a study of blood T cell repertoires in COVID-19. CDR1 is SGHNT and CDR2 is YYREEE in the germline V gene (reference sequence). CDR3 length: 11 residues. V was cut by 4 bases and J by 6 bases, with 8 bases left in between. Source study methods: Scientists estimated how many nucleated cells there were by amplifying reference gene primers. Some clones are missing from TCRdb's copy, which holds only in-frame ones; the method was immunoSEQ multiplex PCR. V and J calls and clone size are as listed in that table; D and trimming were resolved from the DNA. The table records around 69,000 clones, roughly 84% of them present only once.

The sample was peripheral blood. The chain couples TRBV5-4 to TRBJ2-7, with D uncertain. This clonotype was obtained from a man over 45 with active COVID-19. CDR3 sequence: CASSPRIEQYF. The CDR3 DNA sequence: TGTGCCAGCAGCCCTAGGATCGAGCAGTACTTC. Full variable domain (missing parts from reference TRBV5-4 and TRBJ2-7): ETGVTQSPTHLIKTRGQQVTLRCSSQSGHNTVSWYQQALGQGPQFIFQYYREEENGRGNFPPRFSGLQFPNYSSELNVNALELDDSALYLCASSPRIEQYFGPGTRLTVT.